This T cell receptor beta chain was sequenced for a study of OX40 agonist ivuxolimab in advanced cancers. Study-wide context: The patients got ivuxolimab, which is an agonistic anti-OX40 (CD134) antibody. Patients received intravenous ivuxolimab every 2 weeks at 0.01 to 10 mg/kg.

Trimming removed 7 bases at V and 7 bases at J, with 13 bases between. The CDR3 is 12 amino acids. Germline CDR1 and CDR2: MDHEN and SYDVKM. Assay: immunoSEQ multiplex PCR; the TCRdb copy retains only in-frame clones and omits some. The sample gives about 95,000 clones, more than 85% of which show up once; 2% to 3% is in the top ten. Details on this clone: As yet, its antigen is unknown.

Study-wide results and limits: Determination of antigen specificity was not performed for the expanded peripheral T cells. Dose levels from 0.1 to 3.0 mg/kg saw CD4+ and CD8+ blood T cells expand clonally by week 6.

The sequenced sample was CD4+ or CD8+ T cells sorted from blood, obtained in a trial of the OX40 agonist ivuxolimab. V is TRBV28 and J is TRBJ1-1; the D gene is possibly TRBD1 (6 bases). This TCR came from an adult with an advanced solid tumor such as melanoma, head and neck, liver or kidney cancer. CDR3 loop: CASTGAVVEAFF. CDR3 DNA sequence: TGTGCCAGCACAGGGGCGGTCGTTGAAGCTTTCTTT.